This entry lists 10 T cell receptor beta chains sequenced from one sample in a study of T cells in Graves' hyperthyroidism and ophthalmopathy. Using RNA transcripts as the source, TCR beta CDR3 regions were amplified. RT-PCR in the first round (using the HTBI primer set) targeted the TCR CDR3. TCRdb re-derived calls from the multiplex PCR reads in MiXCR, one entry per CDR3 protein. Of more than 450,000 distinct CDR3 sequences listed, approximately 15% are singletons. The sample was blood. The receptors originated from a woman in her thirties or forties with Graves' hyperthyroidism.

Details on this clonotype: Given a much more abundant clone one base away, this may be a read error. CDR3 nucleotides: TGTGCCAGCAGAGAAGTAGCGGGAGGGTTCTGGGAGACCCAGTACTTC. Protein product: CASREVAGGFWETQYF. The gene calls are TRBV28 and TRBJ2-5; the match to TRBD2 covers 11 bases. The CDR3 has 16 amino acids. The junction had 11 bases not matched to a gene; V was cut back by 6 bases and J by 5 bases. Germline loops: CDR1 MDHEN, CDR2 SYDVKM. The full variable domain, rest sourced from reference TRBV28 and TRBJ2-5, is DVKVTQSSRYLVKRTGEKVFLECVQDMDHENMFWYRQDPGLGLRLIYFSYDVKMKEKGDIPEGYSVSREKKERFSLILESASTNQTSMYLCASREVAGGFWETQYFGPGTRLLVL.

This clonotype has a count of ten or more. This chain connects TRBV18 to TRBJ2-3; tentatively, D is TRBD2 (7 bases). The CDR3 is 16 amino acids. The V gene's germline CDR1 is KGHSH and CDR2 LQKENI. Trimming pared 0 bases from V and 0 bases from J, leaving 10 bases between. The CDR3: CASSPPGGASTDTQYF. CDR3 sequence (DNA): TGTGCCAGCTCACCACCGGGGGGGGCTAGCACAGATACGCAGTATTTT.

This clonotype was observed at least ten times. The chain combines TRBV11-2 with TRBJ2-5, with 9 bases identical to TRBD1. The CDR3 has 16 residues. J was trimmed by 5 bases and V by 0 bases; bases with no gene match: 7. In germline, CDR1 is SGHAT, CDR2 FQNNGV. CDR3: CASSLESGQGMETQYF. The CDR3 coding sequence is TGTGCCAGCAGCTTAGAATCTGGACAGGGGATGGAGACCCAGTACTTC.

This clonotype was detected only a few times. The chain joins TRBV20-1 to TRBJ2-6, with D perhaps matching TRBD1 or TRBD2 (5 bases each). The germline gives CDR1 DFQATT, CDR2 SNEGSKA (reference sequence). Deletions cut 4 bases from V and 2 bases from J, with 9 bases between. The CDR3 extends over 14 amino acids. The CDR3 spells CSATRETGANVLTF. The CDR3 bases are TGCAGTGCTACCAGGGAGACTGGGGCCAACGTCCTGACTTTC.

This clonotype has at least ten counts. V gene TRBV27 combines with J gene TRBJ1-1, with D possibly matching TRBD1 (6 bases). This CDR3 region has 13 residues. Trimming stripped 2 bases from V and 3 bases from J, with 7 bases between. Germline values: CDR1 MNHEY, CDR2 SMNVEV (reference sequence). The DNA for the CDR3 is TGTGCCAGCAGTTTACAGGGGTACACTGAAGCTTTCTTT. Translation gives CASSLQGYTEAFF.

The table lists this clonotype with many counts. CDR3 DNA sequence: TGTGCCAGCTCATTCCCCGACTCCTACAATGAGCAGTTCTTC. Amino acid sequence: CASSFPDSYNEQFF. V usage is TRBV18 and J usage is TRBJ2-1; D gene unclear. Trimming took off 5 bases at V and 0 bases at J, with 8 bases between the two ends. Germline V gene lookup returns CDR1 KGHSH and CDR2 LQKENI. The CDR3 is 14 amino acids.

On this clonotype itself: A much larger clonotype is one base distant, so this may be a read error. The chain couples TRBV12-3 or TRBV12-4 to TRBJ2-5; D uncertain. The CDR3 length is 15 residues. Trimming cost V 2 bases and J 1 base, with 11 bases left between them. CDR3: CASSLQRMVQETQYF. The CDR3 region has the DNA TGTGCCAGCAGTTTACAACGGATGGTCCAAGAGACCCAGTACTTC.

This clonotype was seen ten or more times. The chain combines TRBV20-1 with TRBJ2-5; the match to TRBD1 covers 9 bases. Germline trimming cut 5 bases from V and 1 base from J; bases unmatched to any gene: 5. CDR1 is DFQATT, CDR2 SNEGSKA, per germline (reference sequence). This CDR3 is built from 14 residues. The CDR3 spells CSASDRGSQETQYF. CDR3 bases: TGCAGTGCTTCGGACAGGGGATCCCAAGAGACCCAGTACTTC.

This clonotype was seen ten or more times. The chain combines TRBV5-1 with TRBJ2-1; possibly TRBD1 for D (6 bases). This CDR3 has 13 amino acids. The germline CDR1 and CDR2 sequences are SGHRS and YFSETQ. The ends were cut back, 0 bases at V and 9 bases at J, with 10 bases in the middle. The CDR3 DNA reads TGCGCCAGCAGCTTGGGGGGACACGCTGAGCAGTTCTTC. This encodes CASSLGGHAEQFF.

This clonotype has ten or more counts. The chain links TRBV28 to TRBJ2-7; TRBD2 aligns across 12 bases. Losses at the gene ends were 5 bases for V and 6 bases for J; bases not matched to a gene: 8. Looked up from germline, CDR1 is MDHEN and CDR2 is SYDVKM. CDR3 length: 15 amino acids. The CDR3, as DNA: TGTGCCAGCAGTCTCCCCCGGACTAGCGGGATCGAGCAGTACTTC. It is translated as CASSLPRTSGIEQYF.